This T cell receptor (beta chain) is from a study of molecular identifiers for immune sequencing clone quantification. On the study more broadly: Sequencing covered four of five parts into which replicate RNA from around 20,000 or 100,000 naive CD8 cells was split.

Using its own MiXCR run on the PCR reads, TCRdb lists one record per CDR3 protein. The profile shows about 320,000 distinct CDR3 sequences, roughly a fifth of them singletons. This CDR3 has 19 amino acids. The V gene's germline CDR1 is LGHNA and CDR2 YSLEER. Note on this clonotype: Its target is unknown. The junction departs from germline at one end; a sequencing error may be responsible.

Study-wide findings and caveats: Effector cells kept over 98% of their molecules in clones above 20 RNA copies, while naive cells kept under 1% there.

Input material: naive CD8+ T cells from blood, with Jurkat cell RNA spiked in. The subset is: FACS-sorted CD8+CD4-CCR7+CD45RA+ naive T cells. J is TRBJ1-3 and V is TRBV4-3; D is uncertain. The TCR sequence derives from a human donor in good health. Some libraries in this study had Jurkat cell RNA spiked in. CDR3 DNA: TGCGCCAGCGGCCATCGCCCACCCGGCACGGCCGACTCTGGAAACACCATACATTTT. Encoded protein: CASGHRPPGTADSGNTIHF.